These T cell receptor beta chains were read from a single sample in a study of blood T cell repertoires in COVID-19. Assay: immunoSEQ multiplex PCR; the TCRdb copy retains only in-frame clones and omits some. The sample includes about 270,000 clones, roughly 86% of them seen just once. Sequences were obtained from peripheral blood. Source of these receptors: a man aged 35-49 years with active or convalescent COVID-19. Both conserved end residues are part of each CDR3. The order of the fields is J gene, clone size, V gene, D gene, CDR3 protein, CDR3 DNA. A D gene is named only where the DNA matches it firmly. Not every row has a clone size; where given, it reads once, few, many or a size class.

>TRBJ1-5|many|TRBV19|TRBD1
CASTPQGTQPQHF
TGTGCCAGTACGCCACAGGGGACTCAGCCCCAGCATTTT
>TRBJ2-5|NA|TRBV24-1|TRBD2
CATSDGTSGRETQYF
TGTGCCACCAGTGACGGGACTAGCGGGAGGGAGACCCAGTACTTC
>TRBJ1-4|NA|TRBV5-6|TRBD1
CASSFPTGGLEQLFF
TGTGCCAGCAGCTTTCCAACAGGGGGCCTAGAACAACTGTTTTTT
>TRBJ1-1|NA|TRBV7-6|NA
CASSQIDSALDTEAFF
TGTGCCAGCAGCCAAATTGACAGTGCCCTTGACACTGAAGCTTTCTTT
>TRBJ2-3|NA|TRBV7-3|NA
CASSLSRVGTDTQYF
TGTGCCAGCAGCTTAAGCAGGGTCGGCACAGATACGCAGTATTTT
>TRBJ2-3|few|TRBV15|TRBD2
CATRREGTDTQYF
TGTGCCACCAGGCGGGAGGGCACAGATACGCAGTATTTT
>TRBJ2-5|NA|TRBV6-1|NA
CASSYYYQETQYF
TGTGCCAGCAGCTACTACTACCAAGAGACCCAGTACTTC
>TRBJ1-1|once|TRBV10-3|TRBD1
CAIRLKGQDDEAFF
TGTGCCATCAGGCTAAAAGGACAGGACGATGAAGCTTTCTTT
>TRBJ1-4|NA|TRBV13|NA
CASSRTETIEKLFF
TGTGCCAGCAGCCGGACAGAGACCATTGAAAAACTGTTTTTT
>TRBJ1-2|NA|TRBV19|TRBD1
CASGPGTGNGYGYTF
TGTGCCAGTGGACCCGGGACAGGTAACGGCTATGGCTACACCTTC
>TRBJ1-5|NA|TRBV3-1/TRBV3-2|TRBD1
CASSQGIVDRGGQPQHF
TGTGCCAGCAGCCAAGGAATCGTAGACAGGGGCGGTCAGCCCCAGCATTTT
>TRBJ2-3|NA|TRBV13|NA
CASSSNTRGASTDTQYF
TGTGCCAGCAGCTCAAACACACGGGGGGCAAGCACAGATACGCAGTATTTT
>TRBJ2-1|NA|TRBV6-5|NA
CASRGLSGGHEQFF
TGTGCCAGCAGAGGACTCAGTGGAGGGCATGAGCAGTTCTTC
>TRBJ1-1|NA|TRBV15|NA
CATSRVPAGNTEAFF
TGTGCCACCAGCAGAGTTCCCGCCGGGAACACTGAAGCTTTCTTT
>TRBJ1-3|NA|TRBV30|NA
CAWSVGTGRANTIYF
TGTGCCTGGAGTGTGGGTACAGGTAGAGCTAACACCATATATTTT
>TRBJ2-1|NA|TRBV11-2|NA
CASSNSGPHNEQFF
TGTGCCAGCAGCAACAGCGGGCCCCACAATGAGCAGTTCTTC
>TRBJ2-1|NA|TRBV2|TRBD2
CASSYTPGLAGGPGNEQFF
TGTGCCAGCAGTTATACCCCGGGACTAGCGGGGGGGCCGGGCAATGAGCAGTTCTTC
>TRBJ2-7|NA|TRBV2|TRBD1
CASSGVTGSEQYF
TGTGCCAGCAGTGGGGTGACAGGGAGCGAGCAGTACTTC
>TRBJ1-3|NA|TRBV3-1/TRBV3-2|NA
CASSPIGGGNTIYF
TGTGCCAGCAGTCCCATCGGTGGTGGAAACACCATATATTTT
>TRBJ2-7|NA|TRBV28|TRBD1
CASSTGTGGEVLHEQYF
TGTGCCAGCAGTACCGGGACAGGGGGAGAAGTTCTGCACGAGCAGTACTTC
>TRBJ2-2|NA|TRBV9|NA
CASSVESQDTGELFF
TGTGCCAGCAGCGTAGAAAGCCAAGACACCGGGGAGCTGTTTTTT
>TRBJ2-3|NA|TRBV19|TRBD2
CAPNREASTDTQYF
TGTGCCCCTAACCGGGAGGCCAGCACAGATACGCAGTATTTT
>TRBJ2-1|NA|TRBV5-1|NA
CAASSGGAYNEQFF
TGCGCCGCCTCGTCAGGAGGGGCCTACAATGAGCAGTTCTTC
>TRBJ2-2|once|TRBV6-4|TRBD2
CASSTSGSTGELFF
TGTGCCAGCAGTACTAGCGGGAGCACCGGGGAGCTGTTTTTT
>TRBJ2-7|many|TRBV19|NA
CASSISGLTYEQYF
TGTGCCAGTAGTATATCGGGACTTACCTACGAGCAGTACTTC
>TRBJ2-5|once|TRBV18|NA
CASSPGAQETQYF
TGTGCCAGCTCACCAGGGGCTCAAGAGACCCAGTACTTC
>TRBJ2-7|NA|TRBV18|NA
CASSPRAYEQYF
TGTGCCAGCTCACCAAGAGCGTACGAGCAGTACTTC
>TRBJ2-5|NA|TRBV5-5|TRBD2
CASSLGPLLAGGPDETQYF
TGTGCCAGCAGCTTGGGCCCCCTACTAGCGGGGGGGCCGGATGAGACCCAGTACTTC
>TRBJ2-4|NA|TRBV4-2|NA
CASSQGGAEYIQYF
TGTGCCAGCAGCCAAGGTGGCGCGGAATACATTCAGTACTTC
>TRBJ2-1|NA|TRBV28|NA
CASSFREDHNEQFF
TGTGCCAGCAGTTTTAGGGAGGATCACAATGAGCAGTTCTTC
>TRBJ2-3|few|TRBV5-4|NA
CASSGGTPPDTQYF
TGTGCCAGCAGCGGAGGGACTCCCCCCGATACGCAGTATTTT
>TRBJ2-7|NA|TRBV29-1|TRBD1
CSVSDRGLGEQYF
TGCAGCGTTTCAGACAGGGGCCTGGGCGAGCAGTACTTC
>TRBJ2-2|NA|TRBV5-4|TRBD2
CASSSSGVTGELFF
TGTGCCAGCAGCTCTAGCGGAGTCACCGGGGAGCTGTTTTTT
>TRBJ1-3|NA|TRBV27|TRBD1
CASSGQGGLSGNTIYF
TGTGCCAGCAGTGGACAGGGGGGACTCTCTGGAAACACCATATATTTT
>TRBJ1-3|NA|TRBV7-2|TRBD1
CASSLWVGGSSGNTIYF
TGTGCCAGCAGCTTATGGGTAGGGGGCTCCTCTGGAAACACCATATATTTT
>TRBJ2-7|NA|TRBV6-5|TRBD2
CASKEGLAAYEQYF
TGTGCCAGCAAGGAGGGACTAGCGGCCTACGAGCAGTACTTC
>TRBJ1-2|NA|TRBV27|NA
CASSSPSTVSNYGYTF
TGTGCCAGCAGTTCCCCATCGACAGTTTCTAACTATGGCTACACCTTC
>TRBJ2-5|NA|TRBV27|TRBD2
CATSPGVGLAGGETQYF
TGTGCCACCAGCCCCGGGGTTGGACTAGCGGGAGGAGAGACCCAGTACTTC
>TRBJ2-1|NA|TRBV25-1|TRBD2
CASKLATSYNEQFF
TGTGCCAGCAAACTAGCGACCTCCTACAATGAGCAGTTCTTC
>TRBJ2-3|NA|TRBV14|TRBD2
CASSPGGDTQYF
TGTGCCAGCAGTCCGGGGGGGGATACGCAGTATTTT
>TRBJ2-7|once|TRBV7-9|NA
CASSLARYEQYF
TGTGCCAGCAGCTTAGCGCGTTACGAGCAGTACTTC
>TRBJ2-3|once|TRBV19|NA
CASSIARPPAYTQYF
TGTGCCAGTAGTATAGCTAGACCCCCGGCGTATACGCAGTATTTT
>TRBJ2-1|NA|TRBV5-6|NA
CASSLKTDQFF
TGTGCCAGCAGTCTGAAGACTGATCAGTTCTTC
>TRBJ2-1|NA|TRBV21-1|NA
CASSKVGQGANYNEQFF
NA
>TRBJ1-5|NA|TRBV27|NA
CASLAPPDRLPCHKNQPQHF
TGTGCCAGTCTGGCCCCACCCGACAGGCTTCCCTGCCATAAAAATCAGCCCCAGCATTTT
>TRBJ2-2|NA|TRBV24-1|NA
CATRITQDPDTGELFF
TGTGCCACCAGGATTACCCAGGATCCGGACACCGGGGAGCTGTTTTTT
>TRBJ1-2|NA|TRBV24-1|TRBD1
CATSRGTGDGYTF
TGTGCCACCAGCCGCGGGACAGGGGATGGCTACACCTTC
>TRBJ2-1|few|TRBV5-1|NA
CASSLFARRVAPIYNEQFF
TGCGCCAGCAGCTTGTTCGCCCGGCGCGTAGCACCGATTTACAATGAGCAGTTCTTC
>TRBJ2-7|NA|TRBV28|NA
CASSLGQIYEQYF
TGTGCTAGCAGTTTAGGACAGATCTACGAGCAGTACTTC
>TRBJ1-4|few|TRBV12-5|TRBD1
CASGWTGDNNEKLFF
TGTGCTAGTGGTTGGACAGGGGACAATAATGAAAAACTGTTTTTT
>TRBJ2-1|NA|TRBV29-1|TRBD1
CSGKYRGPHNEQFF
TGCAGCGGAAAATACAGGGGTCCACACAATGAGCAGTTCTTC
>TRBJ2-1|NA|TRBV19|NA
CASSTSVSSYNEQFF
TGTGCCAGTAGTACTAGCGTGAGCTCCTACAATGAGCAGTTCTTC
>TRBJ1-5|NA|TRBV6-4|TRBD1
CARPRGQGSNQPQHF
TGTGCCAGGCCGAGAGGACAGGGTAGCAATCAGCCCCAGCATTTT
>TRBJ2-3|NA|TRBV5-6|TRBD2
CASSSGTSGSTDTQYF
TGTGCCAGCAGCTCGGGGACTAGCGGAAGCACAGATACGCAGTATTTT